This entry lists 10 T cell receptor beta chains sequenced from one sample in a study of control samples from healthy donors and cancer patients. Produced via immunoSEQ multiplex PCR; TCRdb's table is partial and in-frame only. This sample yields under 450,000 clones, of which more than 80% are seen a single time; 5.5% to 8% belongs to the top ten. Input material: PBMCs. The receptors shown here come from a middle-aged man with head and neck cancer.

The genes are TRBV30 and TRBJ1-6; 8 bases are a match to TRBD1. Germline-derived CDR1 and CDR2 are GTSNPN and SVGIG (reference sequence). This CDR3 comprises 13 residues. J gave up 7 bases and V 5 bases, and 4 bases lay outside the gene matches. CDR3 sequence: CAWSDRANSPLHF. CDR3 sequence (DNA): TGTGCCTGGTCGGACAGGGCGAATTCACCCCTCCACTTT.

The chain carries TRBV5-1 and TRBJ2-7; TRBD1 matches at 8 bases. The CDR3 sequence is 13 residues long. Germline V CDR1 and CDR2: SGHRS, YFSETQ. Germline trimming cut 0 bases from V and 6 bases from J; bases unmatched to any gene: 2. The DNA for the CDR3 is TGCGCCAGCAGCTTGGACAGGGGGATCGAGCAGTACTTC. Protein product: CASSLDRGIEQYF.

This chain uses TRBV5-6 with TRBJ2-4; D gene uncertain. V lost 4 bases, J lost 7 bases, and 12 bases lay in between. There are 13 residues in the CDR3. CDR1 is SGHDT, CDR2 YYEEEE, per germline. This CDR3 is CASSGTGSNIQYF. The CDR3 coding sequence is TGTGCCAGCAGCGGAACCGGGTCCAACATTCAGTACTTC.

The chain is built from TRBV11-2 and TRBJ2-7, with D hard to call. V was shortened by 6 bases and J by 5 bases, with 14 bases between the two germline ends. Germline V gene lookup returns CDR1 SGHAT and CDR2 FQNNGV. The CDR3 covers 13 residues. CDR3 bases: TGTGCCAGCAGTTTGCTCACCCCCGACGAGCAGTACTTC. As protein: CASSLLTPDEQYF.

J is TRBJ2-1 and V is TRBV15; unclear D gene. This CDR3 contains 15 residues. The V and J ends lost 4 bases and 5 bases respectively, with 15 bases between them. From germline, CDR1 is LNHNV and CDR2 YYDKDF (reference sequence). The CDR3: CATSKLPGGDNEQFF. CDR3 DNA: TGTGCCACCAGCAAACTACCAGGTGGAGACAATGAGCAGTTCTTC.

The chain couples TRBV4-3 to TRBJ1-1; 7 bases line up with TRBD1. J gave up 4 bases and V 3 bases, and 5 bases lay outside the gene matches. There are 14 residues in the CDR3. From germline, CDR1 is LGHNA and CDR2 YSLEER. The CDR3 spells CASSQLQGITEAFF. The DNA of the CDR3 is TGCGCCAGCAGCCAGCTACAGGGGATCACTGAAGCTTTCTTT.

The rearrangement uses TRBV6-5 and TRBJ1-6; D unclear. The CDR3 is 13 residues long. Germline V gives CDR1 MNHEY, CDR2 SVGAGI. Between the trimmed V and J ends, which lost 7 bases and 10 bases, there was a span of 14 bases. In nucleotides, the CDR3 is TGTGCCAGCATTAAGGACGGTAACTCACCCCTCCACTTT. It translates to CASIKDGNSPLHF.

The CDR3 protein is CASSQETGQIRFF. CDR3 nucleotide sequence: TGTGCCAGCAGCCAAGAAACGGGACAGATACGGTTCTTC. The rearrangement joins TRBV3-1 (or the pseudogene TRBV3-2) to TRBJ2-1, with 7 bases aligning to TRBD1. The CDR3 covers 13 residues. The germline V gene encodes CDR1 LGHDT and CDR2 YNNKEL (reference sequence). V was pared by 0 bases and J by 15 bases, with 8 bases of the junction left unmatched.

This rearrangement joins TRBV28 to TRBJ1-2; D may be TRBD1 (6 bases). There are 14 residues in the CDR3. Germline values: CDR1 MDHEN, CDR2 SYDVKM. With 6 bases removed from V and 4 bases from J, the gap between germline ends came to 15 bases. CDR3 nucleotides: TGTGCCAGCAGCTCGGGACAAGCGGTCTATGGCTACACCTTC. Protein: CASSSGQAVYGYTF.

This chain joins TRBV3-1 (or the pseudogene TRBV3-2) and TRBJ1-1, with a tentative D call TRBD1 (5 bases). Looked up from germline, CDR1 is LGHDT and CDR2 is YNNKEL (reference sequence). V was trimmed by 4 bases and J by 7 bases, leaving 13 bases between them. The length of the CDR3 is 13 residues. The CDR3 DNA is TGTGCCAGCAGCCTTAAGGGGACGAGTGAAGCTTTCTTT. Translation gives CASSLKGTSEAFF.